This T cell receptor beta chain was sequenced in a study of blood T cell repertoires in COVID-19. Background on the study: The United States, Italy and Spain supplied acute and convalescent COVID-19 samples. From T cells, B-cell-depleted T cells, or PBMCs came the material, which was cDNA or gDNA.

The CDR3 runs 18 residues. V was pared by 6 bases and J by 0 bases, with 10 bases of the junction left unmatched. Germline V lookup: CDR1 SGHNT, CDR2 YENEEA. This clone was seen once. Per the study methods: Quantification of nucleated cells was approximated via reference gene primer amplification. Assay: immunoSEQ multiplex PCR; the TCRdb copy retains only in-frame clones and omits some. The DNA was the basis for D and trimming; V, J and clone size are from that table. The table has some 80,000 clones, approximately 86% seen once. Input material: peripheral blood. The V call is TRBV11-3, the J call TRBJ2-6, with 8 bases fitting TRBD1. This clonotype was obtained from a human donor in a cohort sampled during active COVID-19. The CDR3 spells CASRAPGTGGSGANVLTF. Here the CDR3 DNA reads TGTGCCAGCAGGGCCCCCGGGACAGGCGGCTCTGGGGCCAACGTCCTGACTTTC.